The source of this T cell receptor beta chain is a study of T cells in narcolepsy (dated 2018 in TCRdb). For the study in its entirety: Healthy control donors were enrolled in the study alongside patients who had narcolepsy type 1 or type 2 (NT1, NT2). Autoreactive T cells targeting hypocretin neuron self-antigens (hypocretin, TRIB2) were sought in narcolepsy patients, and TCR Vbeta sequencing was used to track clonotypes in blood and CSF.

Inclusive of the bounding cysteine and phenylalanine, the CDR3 is 11 residues long. Here the CDR3 DNA is all that survives: 33 bases in frame from base 1. In the germline V gene, CDR1 corresponds to KGHSY and CDR2 to FQNENV. Trimming costs V 3 bases and J 4 bases, and their ends lie 2 bases apart. The library was generated by the immunoSEQ multiplex PCR assay. Drawn from immuneACCESS, this table holds only the in-frame rearrangements with V and J called that TCRdb kept. Clones are partly lost; checked studies trace under half to an unresolved V gene and leave the rest unexplained. Here the sample has about 36,000 clones; 81% occur a single time. The ten top clones hold 2% to 2.5% of the sample. For TCR Vbeta sequencing, memory CD4+ T cells were sorted ex vivo from the peripheral blood of both healthy controls and narcolepsy patients. The study at large found these results: Autoreactive clonotypes were reported to be detected serially in the blood of the same patients and of different patients, but not in the blood of healthy controls. Patients and controls had similar numbers of sequenced blood memory CD4+ clonotypes, with averages of about 39,494 in patients and 30,000 to 35,000 in controls. No sequences matching autoreactive T cell clones were contained in some blood memory CD4+ repertoires from patients and controls. Plots comparing CSF and blood CD4+ T cell clonotypes from the same patient highlighted HCRT-specific and TRIB2-specific autoreactive clonotypes.

Turning to this clone: What this receptor recognizes is not known. Base-call qualities are not available, and no considerably larger clone is one nucleotide away.

Recombination linked TRBV16 to TRBJ2-3; the D segment cannot be called with confidence. This TCR came from a human donor in good health. The sequencing input was memory (CD45RA-) CD4+ T cells from blood. What the cell subset or site label conveys for this sample: memory T cells sorted ex vivo from peripheral blood. This receptor has the CDR3 CASSHSDTQYF. The nucleotide sequence reads TGTGCCAGCAGCCACTCAGATACGCAGTATTTT.